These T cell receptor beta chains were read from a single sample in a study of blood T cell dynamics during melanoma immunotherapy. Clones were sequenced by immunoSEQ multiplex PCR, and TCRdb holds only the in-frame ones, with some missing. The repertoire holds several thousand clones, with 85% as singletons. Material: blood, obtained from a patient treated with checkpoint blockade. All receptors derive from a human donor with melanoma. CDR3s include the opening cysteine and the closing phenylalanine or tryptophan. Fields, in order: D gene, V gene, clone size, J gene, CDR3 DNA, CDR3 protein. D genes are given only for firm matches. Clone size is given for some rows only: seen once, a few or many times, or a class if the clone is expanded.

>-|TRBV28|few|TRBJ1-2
TGTGCCAGCAGTTTTCTTTTCGGGGCTGGCTACACCTTC
CASSFLFGAGYTF
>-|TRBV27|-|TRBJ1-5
TGTGCCAGCAGTGAAGGGTTAGCCAATCAGCCCCAGCATTTT
CASSEGLANQPQHF
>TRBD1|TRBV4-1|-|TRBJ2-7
TGCGCCAGCAGCCAATTGGGACAGGGCTACGAGCAGTACTTC
CASSQLGQGYEQYF
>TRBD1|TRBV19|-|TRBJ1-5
TGTGCCAGTAGTACCAGGGGGGGGAGACAGCCCCAGCATTTT
CASSTRGGRQPQHF
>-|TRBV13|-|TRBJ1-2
TGTGCCAGCAGCTACCAGACAGGACTTAGCAGCTACACCTTC
CASSYQTGLSSYTF
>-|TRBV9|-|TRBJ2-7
TGTGCCAGCAGCGTAGTAGCTCACGGCGAGCAGTACTTC
CASSVVAHGEQYF
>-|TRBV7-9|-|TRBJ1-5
TGTGCCAGCAGCTACTCATCCGGGACGGAATTTCAGCCCCAGCATTTT
CASSYSSGTEFQPQHF
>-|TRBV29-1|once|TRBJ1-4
TGCAGCGGGACCACTAATGAAAAACTGTTTTTT
CSGTTNEKLFF
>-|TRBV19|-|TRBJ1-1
TGTGCCAGTAGTTCACCCCGGAGGGAGAACACTGAAGCTTTCTTT
CASSSPRRENTEAFF
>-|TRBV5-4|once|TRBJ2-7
TGTGCCAGCAGCTTGGCGGGGCGAGGTAGATACGAGCAGTACTTC
CASSLAGRGRYEQYF
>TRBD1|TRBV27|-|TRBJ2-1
TGTGCCAGCAGTCCTCGACCAGGGGGCAACAATGAGCAGTTCTTC
CASSPRPGGNNEQFF
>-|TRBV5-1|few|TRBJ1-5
TGCGCCAGCAGCTTGATTGGGCAGGTACTCCGTCAGCCCCAGCATTTT
CASSLIGQVLRQPQHF
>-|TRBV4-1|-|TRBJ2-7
TGCGCCAGCAGCAGGGACCAGTACTACGAGCAGTACTTC
CASSRDQYYEQYF
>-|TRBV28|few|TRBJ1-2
TGTGCCAGTTCAGGGGACCGCAACTATGGCTACACCTTC
CASSGDRNYGYTF
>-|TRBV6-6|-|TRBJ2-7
TGTGCCAGCAGCCCCTCAATGGGGCGGCCCCTCCTCCAGCAGTACTTC
CASSPSMGRPLLQQYF
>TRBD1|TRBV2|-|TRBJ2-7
TGTGCCAGCAGTCATCACCGGGACAGGGGGTACGAGCAGTACTTC
CASSHHRDRGYEQYF
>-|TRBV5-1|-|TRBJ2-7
TGCGCCAGCAGCTTGGTAGGGTACGAGCAGTACTTC
CASSLVGYEQYF
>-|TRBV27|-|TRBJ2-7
TGTGCCAGCAGTCCGACAGCTTTGCCCTACGAGCAGTACTTC
CASSPTALPYEQYF
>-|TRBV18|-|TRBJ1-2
TGTGCCAGCTCACCTTCGGACTCCCCTGGGTATGGCTACACCTTC
CASSPSDSPGYGYTF
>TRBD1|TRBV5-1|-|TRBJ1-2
TGCGCCAGCAGCCCTGACAGGGGGATTCCAGAAGGCTACACCTTC
CASSPDRGIPEGYTF
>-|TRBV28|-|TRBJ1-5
TGTGCCAGCAGTTTAAGTTCGGGTCGTCAGCCCCAGCATTTT
CASSLSSGRQPQHF
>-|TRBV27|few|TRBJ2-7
TGTGCCAGCAGTCCCCTGGGAATATCCTACGAGCAGTACTTC
CASSPLGISYEQYF
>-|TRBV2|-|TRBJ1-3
TGTGCCAGCAGTGTGGGGGGCGCTGGAAACACCATATATTTT
CASSVGGAGNTIYF
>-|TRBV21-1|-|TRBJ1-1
TGTGCCAGCAGTTTGACAGGGGCCAGCACTGAAGCTTTCTTT
CASSLTGASTEAFF
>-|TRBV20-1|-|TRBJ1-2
TGCAGTGCTAGAAGTAACTATGGCTACACCTTC
CSARSNYGYTF
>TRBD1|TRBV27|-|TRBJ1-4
TGTGCCAGCAGCGCCCCGACAGGGGGATATCTGCAAAAACTGTTTTTT
CASSAPTGGYLQKLFF
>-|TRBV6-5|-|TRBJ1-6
TGTGCCAGCAGCCGACTTTCTCAGGGGATATCCCTCCACTTT
CASSRLSQGISLHF
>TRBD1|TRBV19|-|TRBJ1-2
TGTGCCAGCCGGACAGGGAGAGGCTACACCTTC
CASRTGRGYTF
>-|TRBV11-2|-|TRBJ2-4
TGTGCCAGCAGCTTAAAAAGGCAGGGCAAAAACATTCAGTACTTC
CASSLKRQGKNIQYF
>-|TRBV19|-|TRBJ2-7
TGTGCCAGTAGTAACCGGGAGTTCCGGGGCGAGCAGTACTTC
CASSNREFRGEQYF
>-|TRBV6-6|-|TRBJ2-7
TGTGCCAGCAGACCAAGACAGGACTCCTCCTACGAGCAGTACTTC
CASRPRQDSSYEQYF
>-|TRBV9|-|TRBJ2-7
TGTGCCAGCAGCGTAGGGCCAGCGAACCCCTACGAGCAGTACTTC
CASSVGPANPYEQYF
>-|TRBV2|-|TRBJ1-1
TGTGCCAGCAGTGACCCCGGGGCGGGGGACACTGAAGCTTTCTTT
CASSDPGAGDTEAFF
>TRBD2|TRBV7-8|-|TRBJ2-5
TGTGCCAGCAGCTTCTACGGGAGGGGGGGAGAGACCCAGTACTTC
CASSFYGRGGETQYF
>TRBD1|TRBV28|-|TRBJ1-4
TGTGCCAGCGGGAGGGGGCTTAATGAAAAACTGTTTTTT
CASGRGLNEKLFF
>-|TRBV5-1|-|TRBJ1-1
TGCGCCAGCAGCTTGGGGCAGGGTTACATGAACACTGAAGCTTTCTTT
CASSLGQGYMNTEAFF
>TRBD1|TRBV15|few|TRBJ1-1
TGTGCCACCAGCAGAGCCGGGACAGGGGCCACTGAAGCTTTCTTT
CATSRAGTGATEAFF
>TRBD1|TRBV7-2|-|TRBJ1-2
TGTGCCAGCAGCCGTAGACAGGGGGTGGATGGCTACACCTTC
CASSRRQGVDGYTF
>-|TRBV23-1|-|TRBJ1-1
TGCGCCAGCAGTCAAAGGGTCGCCCCTCTGTATGAATCTGAAGCTTTCTTT
CASSQRVAPLYESEAFF
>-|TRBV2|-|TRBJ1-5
TGTGCCAGCGGAGGGGGAATCGATCAGCCCCAGCATTTT
CASGGGIDQPQHF
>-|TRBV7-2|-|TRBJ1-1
TGTGCCAGCAGCTTTAGGGCGGGGAACACTGAAGCTTTCTTT
CASSFRAGNTEAFF
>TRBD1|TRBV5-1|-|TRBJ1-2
TGCGCCAGCAGCCCCCTTGGACAGGACTATGGCTACACCTTC
CASSPLGQDYGYTF
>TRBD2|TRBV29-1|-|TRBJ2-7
TGCAGCGTTAGTGGACTAGCGGGAGAAGAGCAGTACTTC
CSVSGLAGEEQYF